What follows are 27 T cell receptor beta chains derived from one specimen sequenced in a study of blood T cells in healthy people across ages (dated by TCRdb to 2014 to 2015). Library preparation was by 5' RACE. The run used an Illumina HiSeq 2500. A second PCR of about 7 to 12 cycles was performed with a sample-barcoded 5' primer and a J-beta primer mix. TCRdb cleaned the public reads at Q25 with fastp, built clones with MiXCR and kept in-frame beta chains. CDR3 protein sequences are deduplicated, and each keeps its most common genes and DNA. The sample contains some 1.4 million distinct CDR3 sequences, about 40% of them found a single time. The ten biggest clones cover roughly 7.7% of the sample. The specimen sequenced was blood. The receptors were gathered from a woman between 18 and 29 years old in good health.

The DNA of the CDR3 is TGCAGTGCTAAGGCTAGCGGTGTAACAGATACGCAGTATTTT. As protein: CSAKASGVTDTQYF. The rearrangement joins TRBV20-1 to TRBJ2-3; 7 nucleotides align to TRBD2. V dropped 4 bases and J dropped 3; count of bases not matched to a gene: 7. The CDR3 sequence is 14 residues long. CDR1 and CDR2 from the germline V gene are DFQATT and SNEGSKA (reference sequence).

V usage is TRBV10-1 and J usage is TRBJ1-2; D is uncertain. In germline, CDR1 is WNHNN, CDR2 SYGVQD (reference sequence). The CDR3 runs 14 residues. Trimming stripped 4 bases from V and 6 bases from J, with 15 bases between. CDR3 amino acids: CASSAANGSHGYTF. CDR3 nucleotide sequence: TGCGCCAGCAGTGCCGCAAACGGCAGCCATGGCTACACCTTC.

The V call is TRBV21-1, the J call TRBJ2-7. TRBV21-1 is deemed a pseudogene. The length of the CDR3 is 14 residues. The CDR3 reads CASSKGERGYEQYF. DNA for the CDR3: TGTGCCAGCAGCAAAGGCGAGAGAGGATACGAGCAGTACTTC.

This clonotype was seen a few times. The V and J genes are TRBV24-1 and TRBJ2-3; D could derive from TRBD1 or TRBD2 (6 bases each). V lost 2 bases to trimming and J lost 1 base, with 12 bases between them. The CDR3 sequence is 16 residues long. Germline V CDR1 and CDR2: KGHDR, SFDVKD. CDR3 in amino acids: CATSDWNREGTDTQYF. The CDR3 coding sequence is TGTGCCACCAGTGATTGGAACAGGGAGGGCACAGATACGCAGTATTTT.

The chain uses TRBV2 and TRBJ2-3; TRBD2 agrees at 7 bases. Germline CDR1 and CDR2: SNHLY and FYNNEI. Trimming at V came to 0 bases and at J to 2 bases, leaving 5 bases not matched to a gene. This CDR3 region has 16 residues. CDR3 loop: CASSEALSGVTDTQYF. CDR3 DNA: TGTGCCAGCAGTGAAGCGTTAAGCGGGGTCACAGATACGCAGTATTTT. The variable domain in full, completed from reference TRBV2 and TRBJ2-3, reads EPEVTQTPSHQVTQMGQEVILRCVPISNHLYFYWYRQILGQKVEFLVSFYNNEISEKSEIFDDQFSVERPDGSNFTLKIRSTKLEDSAMYFCASSEALSGVTDTQYFGPGTRLTVL.

The rearrangement joins TRBV10-1 to TRBJ2-3; D is unclear. V lost 0 bases and J lost 3, with 7 bases in between. The V gene's germline CDR1 is WNHNN and CDR2 SYGVQD (reference sequence). The CDR3 contains 14 residues. CDR3 loop: CASSESARTDTQYF. CDR3 sequence (DNA): TGCGCCAGCAGTGAGTCCGCCCGGACAGATACGCAGTATTTT.

This clonotype showed up just a few times. The chain uses TRBV7-9 and TRBJ2-1; 9 nucleotides align to TRBD1. CDR1 and CDR2 (germline): SEHNR, FQNEAQ (reference sequence). This CDR3 has 15 residues. V shed 5 bases, J shed 5 bases, and the junction held 7 bases outside the gene matches. The chain's CDR3 is CASSAGTGFHNEQFF. In DNA form, the CDR3 reads TGTGCCAGCAGCGCCGGGACAGGGTTCCACAATGAGCAGTTCTTC.

The rearrangement uses TRBV7-6 and TRBJ2-7; TRBD2 aligns across 11 bases. The CDR3 length is 15 residues. Germline loops: CDR1 SGHVS, CDR2 FNYEAQ. The J segment lost 3 bases and the V segment lost 3 bases, leaving 4 bases of the junction unmatched. The CDR3 reads CASSLTSGDNYEQYF. The CDR3 coding sequence is TGTGCCAGCAGCTTGACTAGCGGGGATAACTACGAGCAGTACTTC. Full variable domain (remainder filled in from reference TRBV7-6 and TRBJ2-7): GAGVSQSPRYKVTKRGQDVALRCDPISGHVSLYWYRQALGQGPEFLTYFNYEAQQDKSGLPNDRFSAERPEGSISTLTIQRTEQRDSAMYRCASSLTSGDNYEQYFGPGTRLTVT.

This clonotype was observed a single time. The chain couples TRBV20-1 to TRBJ1-5, with 7 bases identical to TRBD1. V shed 3 bases, J shed 2 bases, and the junction held 7 bases outside the gene matches. The CDR3 has 15 amino acids. The germline CDR1 and CDR2 sequences are DFQATT and SNEGSKA (reference sequence). The CDR3 DNA is TGCAGTGCTAGGGAACAGGGGTTCGGCAATCAGCCCCAGCATTTT. Encoded protein: CSAREQGFGNQPQHF.

This clonotype was picked up a small number of times. The chain has TRBV12-3 or TRBV12-4 and TRBJ2-1; tentative D call: TRBD2 (5 bases). The length of the CDR3 is 15 residues. Trimming cost V 6 bases and J 0 bases, with 12 bases left between them. Written as DNA, the CDR3 is TGTGCCAGCAGACAAGTAGGGAGCTCCTACAATGAGCAGTTCTTC. This encodes CASRQVGSSYNEQFF.

The chain carries TRBV7-9 and TRBJ2-7; TRBD1 might be the D (6 bases). CDR1 is SEHNR and CDR2 is FQNEAQ in the germline V gene (reference sequence). The germline V and J ends were trimmed by 6 bases and 1 base, with 19 bases remaining between them. CDR3 length: 16 residues. The DNA for the CDR3 is TGTGCCAGCAGTTACCTAACAGGGAAACGTTCCTACGAGCAGTACTTC. It yields the protein CASSYLTGKRSYEQYF.

This clonotype was found many times. V usage is TRBV20-1 and J usage is TRBJ2-7; D is unresolved. V lost 5 bases and J 0 bases, leaving 11 bases between the germline ends. The germline V gene encodes CDR1 DFQATT and CDR2 SNEGSKA (reference sequence). This CDR3 has 13 residues. CDR3 bases: TGCAGTGCTCGGCCGCCGAGCTCCTACGAGCAGTACTTC. Protein: CSARPPSSYEQYF.

This clonotype appeared a few times. The chain carries TRBV3-1 and TRBJ2-5, with 14 bases identical to TRBD2. V lost 4 bases to trimming and J lost 11 bases; unmatched junction nucleotides: 15. This CDR3 has 17 residues. CDR1 LGHDT and CDR2 YNNKEL come from the germline V gene (reference sequence). The CDR3 here is CASSLSPGLAGVEEQYF. CDR3 nucleotide sequence: TGTGCCAGCAGCCTTTCTCCGGGACTAGCGGGAGTTGAGGAGCAGTACTTC.

This clonotype has more than one count but fewer than ten. V is TRBV15 and J is TRBJ2-7; TRBD1 or TRBD2 may be the D gene (7 bases each). Per germline, CDR1 LNHNV and CDR2 YYDKDF (reference sequence). The V gene lost 0 bases and the J gene lost 3 bases, with 12 bases spanning the gap. The CDR3 spans 15 residues. The CDR3 nucleotides are TGTGCCACCAGCAGAGATGACAGGGAGGGCTACGAGCAGTACTTC. It encodes CATSRDDREGYEQYF.

Notes on this clonotype: The junction does not match germline at one end; this may be a read error. This chain joins TRBV20-1 and TRBJ2-7; TRBD1 matches at 7 bases. The CDR3 is 12 amino acids. Germline assignment: CDR1 DFQATT and CDR2 SNEGSKA (reference sequence). CDR3 loop: CSEQGSSYAQYF. The CDR3 nucleotides are TGCAGTGAACAGGGGTCGTCCTACGCGCAGTACTTC.

This chain joins TRBV7-8 and TRBJ1-1; tentative D call: TRBD1 (5 bases). V lost 8 bases, J lost 1 base, and 11 bases lay in between. Germline-derived CDR1 and CDR2 are SGHVS and FQNEAQ. The CDR3 is 13 amino acids. CDR3 sequence reads: CASLRGGNTEAFF. In DNA, the CDR3 is TGTGCCAGCCTGCGGGGGGGGAACACTGAAGCTTTCTTT.

The chain links TRBV5-1 to TRBJ2-3; no clear D gene. V lost 5 bases, J lost 2 bases, and 15 bases lay in between. This CDR3 contains 15 residues. Germline V gene data show CDR1 as SGHRS and CDR2 as YFSETQ. CDR3: CASRLGHSITDTQYF. CDR3 coding DNA: TGCGCCAGCAGACTTGGTCACAGTATCACAGATACGCAGTATTTT.

This clonotype was found a few times. The V and J genes are TRBV2 and TRBJ2-5, with D unclear. The CDR3 has 13 amino acids. Per the germline V gene, CDR1 is SNHLY and CDR2 is FYNNEI. V was cut by 11 bases and J by 1 base, with 14 bases left in between. CDR3 residues: CAVPSTTQETQYF. The CDR3 DNA is TGTGCCGTACCCTCGACCACCCAAGAGACCCAGTACTTC.

The CDR3 reads CASSPPGQVTYTF. Here the CDR3 DNA reads TGTGCCAGCAGCCCCCCCGGACAGGTCACCTACACCTTC. The chain has TRBV14 and TRBJ1-2; TRBD1 matches at 7 bases. The CDR3 has 13 amino acids. Germline CDR1 and CDR2: SGHDN and FVKESK. V gave up 4 bases and J gave up 10 bases; unmatched junction bases: 9.

V usage is TRBV29-1 and J usage is TRBJ1-1; possibly TRBD1 for D (5 bases). The CDR3 contains 13 residues. Germline V gene data show CDR1 as SQVTM and CDR2 as ANQGSEA. Trimming stripped 7 bases from V and 0 bases from J, with 12 bases between. CDR3 sequence: CSAPWGLNTEAFF. For the CDR3, the DNA is TGCAGCGCCCCGTGGGGCCTGAACACTGAAGCTTTCTTT.

This clonotype has just a few counts. The chain couples TRBV3-1 to TRBJ2-7; TRBD2 agrees at 7 bases. Germline V gene lookup returns CDR1 LGHDT and CDR2 YNNKEL (reference sequence). After removal of 5 bases from V and 3 bases from J, the junction contained 4 bases not matched to a gene. The CDR3 has 13 residues. The DNA of the CDR3 is TGTGCCAGCAGCTCTAGCGGTATCTACGAGCAGTACTTC. This translates into CASSSSGIYEQYF.

This chain connects TRBV2 to TRBJ1-1; weak D call: TRBD1 (6 bases). The germline V gene encodes CDR1 SNHLY and CDR2 FYNNEI. This CDR3 region has 14 residues. Deletions cut 6 bases from V and 0 bases from J, with 11 bases between. The DNA of the CDR3 is TGTGCCAGCAGGATCCAGGGGCTGAACACTGAAGCTTTCTTT. As protein: CASRIQGLNTEAFF.

This clonotype was seen more than once but under ten times. The chain carries TRBV11-2 and TRBJ1-2; D ambiguous. The germline V and J ends were trimmed by 2 bases and 8 bases, with 15 bases remaining between them. Germline V lookup: CDR1 SGHAT, CDR2 FQNNGV. This CDR3 region has 14 residues. The CDR3 protein is CASSLLAQPFGYTF. CDR3 nucleotides: TGTGCCAGCAGCTTACTGGCTCAACCCTTCGGCTACACCTTC.

V usage is TRBV7-9 and J usage is TRBJ2-1, with TRBD2 as a possible D gene (7 bases). The germline V and J ends were trimmed by 7 bases and 0 bases, with 16 bases remaining between them. The CDR3 is made up of 16 amino acids. Germline assignment: CDR1 SEHNR and CDR2 FQNEAQ (reference sequence). DNA of the CDR3: TGTGCCAGCACTCCGGGGGGCGGGGACTCCTACAATGAGCAGTTCTTC. It is translated as CASTPGGGDSYNEQFF.

This clonotype was found a few times. This chain connects TRBV9 to TRBJ2-7; perhaps TRBD1 as D (5 bases). This CDR3 is built from 14 residues. V lost 1 base, J lost 0 bases, and 8 bases lay in between. CDR1 is SGDLS and CDR2 is YYNGEE in the germline V gene. CDR3 nucleotide sequence: TGTGCCAGCAGCGTATCAGGGTTCTCCTACGAGCAGTACTTC. Translated, it gives CASSVSGFSYEQYF.

The chain uses TRBV27 and TRBJ2-7, with D unclear. Trimming shortened V by 5 bases and J by 1 base, and 15 bases separated the two germline ends. The CDR3 contains 15 residues. Per germline, CDR1 MNHEY and CDR2 SMNVEV (reference sequence). CDR3 sequence reads: CASSSTPGWSYEQYF. The DNA of the CDR3 is TGTGCCAGCAGTAGCACGCCTGGTTGGTCCTACGAGCAGTACTTC.

Of note for this clonotype: With a much larger clone just one base away, this may be a read error. V gene TRBV2 combines with J gene TRBJ2-5; D is uncertain. Trimming removed 8 bases from V and 13 bases from J, with 11 bases in between. Germline CDR1 reads SNHLY; CDR2 reads FYNNEI. This CDR3 spans 9 amino acids. The CDR3 loop is CASGYERYF. The CDR3 coding sequence is TGTGCCAGCGGCTACGAGCGGTACTTC.